These 9 T cell receptor beta chains were all obtained from the same sample, sequenced in a study of control samples from healthy donors and cancer patients (dated by TCRdb to 2019 to 2021). The library was made by the immunoSEQ multiplex PCR assay. The immuneACCESS repertoire file appears here via TCRdb, limited to in-frame rearrangements. These files lack a portion of the clones; in checked studies, under half of the deficit traces to unresolved V genes, and the cause of the others is not known. The sample has 90,000 to 130,000 clones on record, about 80% of them singletons. Together, the top ten hold 6.5% of the sample. Sample: blood. All receptors derive from a man aged 18 to 30 in good health.

The V call is TRBV6-5, the J call TRBJ1-2; D may be TRBD1 (5 bases). The CDR3 extends over 14 amino acids. Trimming took off 4 bases at V and 7 bases at J, with 16 bases between the two ends. The germline V gene has CDR1 MNHEY and CDR2 SVGAGI. CDR3 amino acids: CASSSPGPQGGYTF. Written as DNA, the CDR3 is TGTGCCAGCAGTTCTCCGGGCCCCCAGGGTGGCTACACCTTC.

The rearrangement joins TRBV6-6 to TRBJ2-7, with D perhaps TRBD2 (5 bases). Deletions cut 8 bases from V and 2 bases from J, with 13 bases between. The length of the CDR3 is 13 residues. Germline V gene sequence: CDR1 MNHNY, CDR2 SVGAGI (reference sequence). The CDR3 nucleotides are TGTGCCAGCTGCGTCGGGGATACCTACGAGCAGTACGTC. The encoded protein is CASCVGDTYEQYV.

This clone was found once. The chain has TRBV7-9 and TRBJ2-2; D unclear. The ends were cut back, 1 base at V and 6 bases at J, with 9 bases in the middle. The germline gives CDR1 SEHNR, CDR2 FQNEAQ (reference sequence). The CDR3 consists of 14 residues. CDR3: CASSLDLTSGELFF. The CDR3 nucleotides are TGTGCCAGCAGCTTAGATCTTACATCCGGGGAGCTGTTTTTT.

The V gene is TRBV9, the J gene TRBJ2-3; 12 nucleotides line up with TRBD1. This CDR3 spans 18 amino acids. Germline-derived CDR1 and CDR2 are SGDLS and YYNGEE. J was trimmed by 2 bases and V by 3 bases; bases with no gene match: 10. The CDR3 DNA is TGTGCCAGCAGCGACCGGGACAGGGGGCTCCCGGCCACAGATACGCAGTATTTT. Amino acid sequence: CASSDRDRGLPATDTQYF. The variable domain in full, with the rest retrieved from reference TRBV9 and TRBJ2-3, is DSGVTQTPKHLITATGQRVTLRCSPRSGDLSVYWYQQSLDQGLQFLIQYYNGEERAKGNILERFSAQQFPDLHSELNLSSLELGDSALYFCASSDRDRGLPATDTQYFGPGTRLTVL.

J is TRBJ2-7 and V is TRBV7-8, with unresolved D. The length of the CDR3 is 11 residues. Germline V lookup: CDR1 SGHVS, CDR2 FQNEAQ. Trimming stripped 3 bases from V and 2 bases from J, with 2 bases between. The CDR3 DNA sequence: TGTGCCAGCAGCTTGACCTACGAGCAGTACTTC. It codes for CASSLTYEQYF.

V gene TRBV15 combines with J gene TRBJ2-5; 8 bases map to TRBD1. Germline values: CDR1 LNHNV, CDR2 YYDKDF (reference sequence). This CDR3 is 16 amino acids long. V lost 5 bases and J lost 8; bases outside the gene matches: 16. CDR3 DNA: TGTGCCACCAGCGGAGGGAACCGGGACAGGATTCTTACCCAGTACTTC. Protein product: CATSGGNRDRILTQYF.

This clone has a single count. The DNA of the CDR3 is TGTGCCAGCAGTTTATTGGGGGGGCGCGGGGAGACCCAGTACTTC. It is translated as CASSLLGGRGETQYF. J is TRBJ2-5 and V is TRBV28, with TRBD2 as a possible D gene (7 bases). The CDR3 loop spans 15 amino acids. In germline, CDR1 is MDHEN, CDR2 SYDVKM. The ends were cut back, 1 base at V and 5 bases at J, with 14 bases in the middle.

The rearrangement joins TRBV27 to TRBJ2-7; D call uncertain. V lost 2 bases and J 0 bases, leaving 8 bases between the germline ends. This CDR3 region has 14 residues. Germline lookup yields CDR1 MNHEY and CDR2 SMNVEV (reference sequence). The CDR3 spells CASSLRPDSYEQYF. The CDR3 bases are TGTGCCAGCAGTTTACGCCCCGACTCCTACGAGCAGTACTTC.

This clone has more than one count but fewer than ten. CDR3: CASSAGSSFETQYF. The CDR3 DNA follows: TGTGCCAGCAGCGCTGGGTCTAGCTTTGAGACCCAGTACTTC. The chain recombines TRBV11-2 with TRBJ2-5, with TRBD2 as a possible D gene (5 bases). Between the trimmed V and J ends, which lost 5 bases and 5 bases, there was a span of 15 bases. Germline assignment: CDR1 SGHAT and CDR2 FQNNGV. The CDR3 runs 14 residues. Together with reference TRBV11-2 and TRBJ2-5, the CDR3 gives the full variable domain: EAGVAQSPRYKIIEKRQSVAFWCNPISGHATLYWYQQILGQGPKLLIQFQNNGVVDDSQLPKDRFSAERLKGVDSTLKIQPAKLEDSAVYLCASSAGSSFETQYFGPGTRLLVL.